This is a list of T cell receptor beta chains from one sample in a study of graft-versus-host responses after intestinal transplantation. TCRdb's copy holds only in-frame clones and misses some; the assay was immunoSEQ multiplex PCR. Seen here are more than 50,000 clones, 75% to 95% observed once, and the top ten hold roughly 5.5%. The sample in question was PBMCs, obtained more than 650 days after intestinal transplant. The receptors shown here come from a human patient who received an intestinal transplant, so some T cells may come from the graft donor. CDR3s include the opening cysteine and the closing phenylalanine or tryptophan. The D gene is left open where the match is weak. Clone sizes are given selectively: once, few, many, or a class where the clone is expanded.

v_call: TRBV19
clone_size: NA
d_call: TRBD2
j_call: TRBJ2-5
cdr3_aa: CASSINKLAGRETQYF
cdr3_nt: TGTGCCAGTAGTATAAATAAACTAGCGGGGAGAGAGACCCAGTACTTC

v_call: TRBV7-8
clone_size: NA
d_call: TRBD1
j_call: TRBJ1-1
cdr3_aa: CASSSVQGADTEAFF
cdr3_nt: TGTGCCAGCAGCTCGGTACAGGGGGCGGACACTGAAGCTTTCTTT

v_call: TRBV5-5
clone_size: NA
d_call: TRBD1
j_call: TRBJ2-5
cdr3_aa: CASSTNRDRGYETQYF
cdr3_nt: TGTGCCAGCAGCACCAACCGGGACAGGGGGTACGAGACCCAGTACTTC

v_call: TRBV6-1
clone_size: NA
d_call: NA
j_call: TRBJ1-3
cdr3_aa: CASSSAGTGNTIYF
cdr3_nt: TGTGCCAGCTCTTCAGCGGGGACTGGAAACACCATATATTTT

v_call: TRBV5-1
clone_size: NA
d_call: NA
j_call: TRBJ1-1
cdr3_aa: CASSLGGIMNTEAFF
cdr3_nt: TGCGCCAGCAGCTTGGGGGGGATCATGAACACTGAAGCTTTCTTT

v_call: TRBV30
clone_size: NA
d_call: TRBD2
j_call: TRBJ2-3
cdr3_aa: CARAGALGDTQYF
cdr3_nt: TGTGCCCGGGCGGGAGCTCTCGGGGATACGCAGTATTTT

v_call: TRBV7-3
clone_size: NA
d_call: TRBD1
j_call: TRBJ1-4
cdr3_aa: CASSPDRLVNEKLFF
cdr3_nt: TGTGCCAGCAGCCCGGACAGGCTTGTGAATGAAAAACTGTTTTTT

v_call: TRBV18
clone_size: NA
d_call: NA
j_call: TRBJ1-5
cdr3_aa: CASSPMAVPNQPQHF
cdr3_nt: TGTGCCAGCTCACCAATGGCGGTCCCTAATCAGCCCCAGCATTTT

v_call: TRBV29-1
clone_size: NA
d_call: NA
j_call: TRBJ2-7
cdr3_aa: CSVEQGYEQYF
cdr3_nt: TGCAGCGTTGAACAGGGCTACGAGCAGTACTTC

v_call: TRBV9
clone_size: NA
d_call: NA
j_call: TRBJ1-5
cdr3_aa: CASSVDPEQPQHF
cdr3_nt: TGTGCCAGCAGCGTAGATCCGGAGCAGCCCCAGCATTTT

v_call: TRBV7-3
clone_size: NA
d_call: TRBD1
j_call: TRBJ2-7
cdr3_aa: CASSLRDRAAYSYEQYF
cdr3_nt: TGTGCCAGCAGCTTAAGAGACAGGGCTGCCTACTCCTACGAGCAGTACTTC

v_call: TRBV4-1
clone_size: NA
d_call: NA
j_call: TRBJ2-5
cdr3_aa: CASSQDSGSQYF
cdr3_nt: TGCGCCAGCAGCCAAGACTCGGGGTCCCAGTACTTC

v_call: TRBV5-1
clone_size: NA
d_call: NA
j_call: TRBJ2-5
cdr3_aa: CASSLGGLERAETQYF
cdr3_nt: TGCGCCAGCAGCTTGGGAGGTCTTGAAAGGGCAGAGACCCAGTACTTC

v_call: TRBV30
clone_size: once
d_call: NA
j_call: TRBJ1-4
cdr3_aa: CAWRQQGGINEKLFF
cdr3_nt: TGTGCCTGGAGACAACAGGGAGGAATTAATGAAAAACTGTTTTTT

v_call: TRBV4-1
clone_size: NA
d_call: TRBD1
j_call: TRBJ1-5
cdr3_aa: CASSQDPGGNQPQHF
cdr3_nt: TGCGCCAGCAGCCAAGATCCAGGGGGGAATCAGCCCCAGCATTTT

v_call: TRBV18
clone_size: NA
d_call: TRBD1
j_call: TRBJ1-4
cdr3_aa: CASSPTAGTGYEKLFF
cdr3_nt: TGTGCCAGCTCACCAACCGCCGGGACAGGGTATGAAAAACTGTTTTTT

v_call: TRBV10-3
clone_size: NA
d_call: NA
j_call: TRBJ2-7
cdr3_aa: CAISEIGGPDEQYF
cdr3_nt: TGTGCCATCAGTGAGATCGGGGGACCCGACGAGCAGTACTTC

v_call: TRBV6-6
clone_size: once
d_call: TRBD1
j_call: TRBJ1-6
cdr3_aa: CASSYTGGGPLHF
cdr3_nt: TGTGCCAGCAGTTACACAGGGGGTGGACCCCTCCACTTT

v_call: TRBV10-3
clone_size: NA
d_call: TRBD2
j_call: TRBJ2-3
cdr3_aa: CAISEPAGGDTQYF
cdr3_nt: TGTGCCATCAGTGAGCCAGCGGGGGGAGATACGCAGTATTTT

v_call: TRBV7-9
clone_size: NA
d_call: NA
j_call: TRBJ1-1
cdr3_aa: CASSCRGHKLNTEAFF
cdr3_nt: TGTGCCAGCAGCTGCAGGGGCCATAAGTTGAACACTGAAGCTTTCTTT

v_call: TRBV11-3
clone_size: NA
d_call: TRBD1
j_call: TRBJ2-1
cdr3_aa: CASSWDSYNEQFF
cdr3_nt: TGTGCCAGCAGCTGGGACAGCTACAATGAGCAGTTCTTC

v_call: TRBV7-9
clone_size: NA
d_call: NA
j_call: TRBJ2-3
cdr3_aa: CASSLAADTQYF
cdr3_nt: TGTGCCAGCAGCTTAGCGGCAGATACGCAGTATTTT

v_call: TRBV6-6
clone_size: NA
d_call: TRBD1
j_call: TRBJ2-1
cdr3_aa: CASSWGQGFGNEQFF
cdr3_nt: TGTGCCAGCAGTTGGGGACAGGGCTTCGGCAATGAGCAGTTCTTC